A single T cell receptor beta chain is shown here with its context. Its antigen is currently unknown. The table came from immunoSEQ multiplex PCR; TCRdb's copy has only in-frame clones and leaves some out. Of 35,000 to 45,000 clones in the sample, around 79% were seen once. This specimen belongs to a study of T cells in localized non-small cell lung cancer. Regarding the study as a whole: Among the top 100 tumor clones, a median about 52 appeared in adjacent lung.

Germline V CDR1 and CDR2: MNHNS, SASEGT. Trimming removed 4 bases from V and 7 bases from J; junction bases left unmatched: 3. This CDR3 is built from 13 residues. This rearrangement joins TRBV6-1 to TRBJ1-5; 8 bases agree with TRBD1. Sequencing used peripheral blood, obtained before any cancer treatment. The origin of this receptor is a male donor aged 60 or over with stage III squamous cell lung carcinoma. The CDR3 region is CASSGTGRQPQHF. The CDR3 DNA reads TGTGCCAGCAGTGGGACAGGGAGGCAGCCCCAGCATTTT.